Listed below are T cell receptor beta chains from one sample, sequenced in a study of cytotoxic CD8 clonotypes in ibrutinib-treated CLL. Data came from immunoSEQ multiplex PCR; TCRdb stores just in-frame clones and leaves some out. The sample carries approximately 350,000 clones, over 55% recorded once. The sample here was PBMCs, taken after 36 months of ibrutinib treatment. Every receptor here comes from a human donor with chronic lymphocytic leukemia. Both conserved end residues are part of each CDR3. D genes are given only for firm matches. The listing skips clone size in some rows; elsewhere it reads once, few, many or a size class.

size: NA
V: TRBV6-5
length: 16
J: TRBJ2-2
D: TRBD1
DNA: TGTGCCAGCAGTTACTCCTGGACAGGGGGCAGCGGGGAGCTGTTTTTT
CDR3: CASSYSWTGGSGELFF

size: NA
V: TRBV9
length: 11
J: TRBJ1-2
D: NA
DNA: TGTGCCAGCATCTATCCTGAAGGCTACACCTTC
CDR3: CASIYPEGYTF

size: NA
V: TRBV5-1
length: 12
J: TRBJ2-1
D: NA
DNA: TGCGCCAGCAGCTGGGGTCGTGGGGAGCAGTTCTTC
CDR3: CASSWGRGEQFF

size: NA
V: TRBV29-1
length: 12
J: TRBJ2-7
D: TRBD2
DNA: TGCAGCGTTCTAGCGGGTTCCTACGAGCAGTACTTC
CDR3: CSVLAGSYEQYF

size: NA
V: TRBV18
length: 14
J: TRBJ1-2
D: TRBD1
DNA: TGTGCCAGCTCATCAGGGACAGGGGCCTATGGCTACACCTTC
CDR3: CASSSGTGAYGYTF

size: NA
V: TRBV28
length: 15
J: TRBJ1-2
D: NA
DNA: TGTGCCAGCAGTTCCGAGGGGGGAACTACCTATGGCTACACCTTC
CDR3: CASSSEGGTTYGYTF

size: NA
V: TRBV5-1
length: 13
J: TRBJ1-6
D: NA
DNA: TGCGCCAGCAGCTTGGGACGCCATTCACCCCTCCACTTT
CDR3: CASSLGRHSPLHF

size: NA
V: TRBV6-5
length: 14
J: TRBJ2-7
D: TRBD2
DNA: TGTGCCAGCAGTTTTAGCGGGGGGGCCGGCGAGCAGTACTTC
CDR3: CASSFSGGAGEQYF

size: NA
V: TRBV29-1
length: 11
J: TRBJ1-2
D: NA
DNA: TGCAGCGGGGAGGATGGACGAGGCTACACCTTC
CDR3: CSGEDGRGYTF

size: NA
V: TRBV19
length: 15
J: TRBJ2-3
D: TRBD1
DNA: TGTGCCAGTAGACCTACAGGGGGCAGGCCAGATACGCAGTATTTT
CDR3: CASRPTGGRPDTQYF

size: NA
V: TRBV13
length: 13
J: TRBJ2-5
D: TRBD2
DNA: TGTGCCAGCAGCCGGGGACTATCAGGGACCCAGTACTTC
CDR3: CASSRGLSGTQYF

size: NA
V: TRBV2
length: 14
J: TRBJ2-3
D: TRBD1
DNA: TGTGCCAGCAAGGACAGGGTGAACACAGATACGCAGTATTTT
CDR3: CASKDRVNTDTQYF

size: few
V: TRBV6-5
length: 13
J: TRBJ1-2
D: TRBD1
DNA: TGTGCCAGCGGGTGGACAGGGGTGGATGGCTACACCTTC
CDR3: CASGWTGVDGYTF

size: NA
V: TRBV18
length: 18
J: TRBJ1-1
D: TRBD1
DNA: TGTGCCAGCTCACCACCGCTGAAACAGGGGGTTTATATCACTGAAGCTTTCTTT
CDR3: CASSPPLKQGVYITEAFF

size: once
V: TRBV2
length: 12
J: TRBJ1-1
D: NA
DNA: TGTGCCAGCGTAGACAGGAACACTGAAGCTTTCTTT
CDR3: CASVDRNTEAFF

size: NA
V: TRBV25-1
length: 14
J: TRBJ2-7
D: NA
DNA: TGTGCCAGCAGTGAAGGCGGGATAATCCACGAGCAGTACTTC
CDR3: CASSEGGIIHEQYF

size: NA
V: TRBV2
length: 11
J: TRBJ2-1
D: NA
DNA: TGTGCCGTCGGAGGGAACAATGAGCAGTTCTTC
CDR3: CAVGGNNEQFF

size: few
V: TRBV6-1
length: 19
J: TRBJ1-2
D: TRBD1
DNA: TGTGCCAGCAGTGACCCCATTCCCACCGACAGGGCCCCGGCCTATGGCTACACCTTC
CDR3: CASSDPIPTDRAPAYGYTF

size: once
V: TRBV28
length: 12
J: TRBJ1-2
D: NA
DNA: TGTGCCAGCAGCCGAGACAGGTGGGGCTACACCTTC
CDR3: CASSRDRWGYTF

size: NA
V: TRBV7-2
length: 14
J: TRBJ2-7
D: TRBD2
DNA: TGTGCCAGCAGCTTACAGGGCGGGAGGTACGAGCAGTACTTC
CDR3: CASSLQGGRYEQYF

size: NA
V: TRBV27
length: 13
J: TRBJ2-3
D: NA
DNA: TGTGCCAGCAGTCTGCTGGGGCCAGATACGCAGTATTTT
CDR3: CASSLLGPDTQYF

size: few
V: TRBV2
length: 16
J: TRBJ1-2
D: TRBD1
DNA: TGTGCCAGCACCGGACAGGGCGAACACGCTAACTATGGCTACACCTTC
CDR3: CASTGQGEHANYGYTF

size: NA
V: TRBV5-1
length: 13
J: TRBJ1-6
D: NA
DNA: TGCGCCAGCAGCTTGATGACGCGTTCACCCCTCCACTTT
CDR3: CASSLMTRSPLHF

size: once
V: TRBV14
length: 16
J: TRBJ2-7
D: TRBD2
DNA: TGTGCCAGCAGCTCCCGAGCGGGGGCCCACCCCTACGAGCAGTACTTC
CDR3: CASSSRAGAHPYEQYF

size: few
V: TRBV13
length: 15
J: TRBJ2-4
D: NA
DNA: TGTGCCAGCAGCTGGAACAGGGTAGCCAAAAACATTCAGTACTTC
CDR3: CASSWNRVAKNIQYF

size: NA
V: TRBV19
length: 15
J: TRBJ2-3
D: TRBD2
DNA: TGTGCCAGTAGGTTAGCGGGGGGCAGGACAGATACGCAGTATTTT
CDR3: CASRLAGGRTDTQYF

size: NA
V: TRBV23-1
length: 14
J: TRBJ2-7
D: NA
DNA: TGCGCCAGCAGTCAGCCCGACGGTTCCTACGAGCAGTACTTC
CDR3: CASSQPDGSYEQYF

size: NA
V: TRBV18
length: 16
J: TRBJ2-7
D: TRBD1
DNA: TGTGCCAGCTCACCACGGACAGGAGGATCAGCCTACGAGCAGTACTTC
CDR3: CASSPRTGGSAYEQYF

size: few
V: TRBV4-2
length: 13
J: TRBJ2-7
D: NA
DNA: TGTGCCAGCAGCCGAGGACAGACCAGCGAGCAGTACTTC
CDR3: CASSRGQTSEQYF

size: NA
V: TRBV5-1
length: 15
J: TRBJ1-1
D: NA
DNA: TGCGCCAGCAGCTTGCTCGGGCCAGGCGATACTGAAGCTTTCTTT
CDR3: CASSLLGPGDTEAFF

size: NA
V: TRBV19
length: 13
J: TRBJ1-2
D: NA
DNA: TGTGCCAGTATGGCGGTGGCGGCCTATGGCTACACCTTC
CDR3: CASMAVAAYGYTF

size: NA
V: TRBV11-2
length: 18
J: TRBJ1-2
D: TRBD1
DNA: TGTGCCAGCAGCCAACCGGGACAGCTGACTCGTAATGGCTATGGCTACACCTTC
CDR3: CASSQPGQLTRNGYGYTF

size: NA
V: TRBV6-6
length: 15
J: TRBJ2-1
D: TRBD2
DNA: TGTGCCAGCAGTCCCGGGACTACCCGGGGGAATGAGCAGTTCTTC
CDR3: CASSPGTTRGNEQFF

size: NA
V: TRBV9
length: 15
J: TRBJ2-1
D: NA
DNA: TGTGCCAGCAGCGATGGGGCGGGGATTTACAATGAGCAGTTCTTC
CDR3: CASSDGAGIYNEQFF

size: NA
V: TRBV18
length: 18
J: TRBJ2-3
D: NA
DNA: TGTGCCAGCTCGCTCAAAGGCCGGGACTTAGGGTCGACTGATACGCAGTATTTT
CDR3: CASSLKGRDLGSTDTQYF

size: NA
V: TRBV7-3
length: 15
J: TRBJ2-7
D: NA
DNA: TGTGCCAGCAGCCTCATGGGCGGGGCATCCTACGAGCAGTACTTC
CDR3: CASSLMGGASYEQYF

size: NA
V: TRBV29-1
length: 14
J: TRBJ2-7
D: TRBD1
DNA: TGCAGCGTTGGGGACAGGGAAAGTGGCTACGAGCAGTACTTC
CDR3: CSVGDRESGYEQYF

size: NA
V: TRBV29-1
length: 15
J: TRBJ1-1
D: TRBD1
DNA: TGCAGCGTCTCTGGGGGGACAGGGGGCATCACTGAAGCTTTCTTT
CDR3: CSVSGGTGGITEAFF

size: few
V: TRBV19
length: 17
J: TRBJ2-2
D: TRBD2
DNA: TGTGCCAGTAGTATAGGGAGGGAGCGGGGGAACACCGGGGAGCTGTTTTTT
CDR3: CASSIGRERGNTGELFF

size: NA
V: TRBV5-4
length: 13
J: TRBJ1-2
D: NA
DNA: TGTGCCAGCAGCCCAACCGGGACCTATGGCTACACCTTC
CDR3: CASSPTGTYGYTF

size: NA
V: TRBV7-6
length: 15
J: TRBJ1-3
D: NA
DNA: TGTGCCAGCTCCCAAGACCTCGACCCTGGAAACACCATATATTTT
CDR3: CASSQDLDPGNTIYF

size: few
V: TRBV7-9
length: 13
J: TRBJ2-1
D: TRBD2
DNA: TGTGCCAGCAGCTTGGTAGCGGGAGGTGAGCAGTTCTTC
CDR3: CASSLVAGGEQFF

size: NA
V: TRBV6-6
length: 14
J: TRBJ2-7
D: NA
DNA: TGTGCCAGCAGCAACAGGGGGGGGAGTTACGAGCAGTACTTC
CDR3: CASSNRGGSYEQYF

size: NA
V: TRBV19
length: 14
J: TRBJ1-6
D: NA
DNA: TGTGCCAGTAGTATCCAGCCTTATAATTCACCCCTCCACTTT
CDR3: CASSIQPYNSPLHF

size: NA
V: TRBV11-2
length: 14
J: TRBJ1-5
D: NA
DNA: TGTGCCAGCAGCTTCCCCGGGACCAATCAGCCCCAGCATTTT
CDR3: CASSFPGTNQPQHF

size: NA
V: TRBV9
length: 14
J: TRBJ1-4
D: TRBD1
DNA: TGTGCCAGCAGCGTCGGACAGGGGAATGAAAAACTGTTTTTT
CDR3: CASSVGQGNEKLFF

size: few
V: TRBV6-5
length: 14
J: TRBJ1-2
D: NA
DNA: TGTGCCAGCAGTTACGTTGGGGCTCCGGAGGGCTACACCTTC
CDR3: CASSYVGAPEGYTF